The 24 T cell receptor beta chains given below trace back to one sample, sequenced in a study of PD-1 blockade in classical Hodgkin lymphoma. Following autologous stem cell transplantation, relapse occurred in every patient, and exposure to brentuximab vedotin varied. Assay used: immunoSEQ multiplex PCR; TCRdb lists only in-frame clones, some missing. The sample carries around 20,000 clones, around 86% recorded once. The specimen was peripheral blood mononuclear cells (PBMCs), collected before the second cycle of nivolumab. Receptor source: a human donor with classical Hodgkin lymphoma.

CDR3 in amino acids: CASSQLGGNSPLHF. CDR3 coding DNA: TGTGCCAGCAGCCAGCTCGGGGGGAATTCACCCCTCCACTTT. The chain has TRBV14 and TRBJ1-6; D perhaps matches TRBD1 (5 bases). V lost 3 bases, J lost 7 bases, and 10 bases lay in between. This CDR3 has 14 amino acids. Germline CDR1 reads SGHDN; CDR2 reads FVKESK.

CDR3 in DNA: TGTGCCAGCAGTTCCCCCGGGACAGGTAAAGAGACCCAGTACTTC. This encodes CASSSPGTGKETQYF. The chain carries TRBV27 and TRBJ2-5, with TRBD1 identical over 8 bases. V shed 4 bases, J shed 3 bases, and the junction held 7 bases outside the gene matches. There are 15 residues in the CDR3. Germline assignment: CDR1 MNHEY and CDR2 SMNVEV (reference sequence).

J is TRBJ2-3 and V is TRBV5-1; D could derive from TRBD1 or TRBD2 (6 bases each). The germline V and J ends were trimmed by 7 bases and 6 bases, with 15 bases remaining between them. Germline CDR1 reads SGHRS; CDR2 reads YFSETQ. The CDR3 is 13 amino acids. CDR3 nucleotide sequence: TGCGCCAGCTCCGAGGGGGGTGGGGATACGCAGTATTTT. Its translation is CASSEGGGDTQYF.

This chain uses TRBV4-3 with TRBJ2-7, with D possibly TRBD1 on 5 matching bases. The length of the CDR3 is 15 residues. Germline V CDR1 and CDR2: LGHNA, YSLEER. The V end lost 0 bases, the J end lost 3 bases, and 12 bases lay between the germline ends. CDR3 coding DNA: TGCGCCAGCAGCCAAGATTGGGCAGGACACTACGAGCAGTACTTC. This gives the protein CASSQDWAGHYEQYF.

The rearrangement joins TRBV5-4 to TRBJ1-1, with TRBD1 matching over 9 bases. The J segment lost 7 bases and the V segment lost 2 bases, leaving 12 bases of the junction unmatched. Germline lookup yields CDR1 SGHNT and CDR2 YYREEE (reference sequence). There are 16 residues in the CDR3. CDR3: CASSFMLGTGRYEAFF. The CDR3 DNA reads TGTGCCAGCAGCTTTATGTTAGGGACAGGGCGGTATGAAGCTTTCTTT.

This clone was found a few times. V usage is TRBV19 and J usage is TRBJ1-1, with 11 bases that match TRBD1. J lost 2 bases, V lost 5 bases, and 7 bases had no gene match. Germline-derived CDR1 and CDR2 are LNHDA and SQIVND (reference sequence). The CDR3 runs 16 residues. The chain's CDR3 is CASSLWTGGFNTEAFF. CDR3 in DNA: TGTGCCAGTAGTCTTTGGACAGGGGGCTTCAACACTGAAGCTTTCTTT.

The V gene is TRBV27, the J gene TRBJ2-7; 8 bases are shared with TRBD2. This CDR3 region has 15 residues. CDR1 is MNHEY, CDR2 SMNVEV, per germline (reference sequence). With V trimmed by 4 bases and J by 4 bases, 9 bases remained unmatched. CDR3 sequence: CASSYSGMVRYEQYF. The CDR3 DNA reads TGTGCCAGCAGTTATAGCGGGATGGTAAGGTACGAGCAGTACTTC.

This clone has a handful of counts. This chain connects TRBV7-9 to TRBJ1-4, with 9 nucleotides matching TRBD1. The germline V gene encodes CDR1 SEHNR and CDR2 FQNEAQ (reference sequence). This CDR3 has 15 amino acids. J lost 4 bases, V lost 3 bases, and 3 bases had no gene match. The CDR3 DNA reads TGTGCCAGCAGCTTGGGACAGGGAGTTAATGAAAAACTGTTTTTT. This sequence encodes CASSLGQGVNEKLFF.

The CDR3 here is CASSAGQGHNSPLHF. CDR3 nucleotide sequence: TGTGCCAGCAGCGCCGGACAGGGCCATAATTCACCCCTCCACTTT. V usage is TRBV5-4 and J usage is TRBJ1-6; 8 bases align to TRBD1. The germline V gene encodes CDR1 SGHNT and CDR2 YYREEE (reference sequence). The V and J ends lost 4 bases and 5 bases, in that order; junction bases with no gene match: 5. The CDR3 contains 15 residues.

The genes are TRBV7-8 and TRBJ1-1; D is possibly TRBD1 (5 bases). The CDR3 is 14 amino acids. Trimming cost V 3 bases and J 8 bases, with 16 bases left between them. Germline values: CDR1 SGHVS, CDR2 FQNEAQ. CDR3 protein: CASSFNTAGGEAFF. As DNA, the CDR3 is TGTGCCAGCAGCTTCAACACCGCGGGGGGAGAAGCTTTCTTT.

The chain is built from TRBV4-1 and TRBJ2-5; D might be TRBD2 (5 bases). Trimming took off 1 base at V and 5 bases at J, with 14 bases between the two ends. The CDR3 runs 15 residues. CDR1 and CDR2 from the germline V gene are MGHRA and YSYEKL. The CDR3 sequence is CASSQGGQDVETQYF. In DNA form, the CDR3 reads TGCGCCAGCAGCCAAGGCGGGCAAGACGTGGAGACCCAGTACTTC.

This chain joins TRBV27 and TRBJ2-7, with 10 positions matching TRBD1. This CDR3 region has 16 residues. Germline V CDR1 and CDR2: MNHEY, SMNVEV (reference sequence). With 6 bases clipped from V and 3 bases from J, the junction kept 11 bases outside the gene matches. The CDR3 DNA reads TGTGCCAGCAGCAAACTCGGGGGGGACAGGGGCTACGAGCAGTACTTC. As protein: CASSKLGGDRGYEQYF.

This chain connects TRBV13 to TRBJ1-1; D not certain. This CDR3 has 10 amino acids. The germline V and J ends were trimmed by 5 bases and 6 bases, with 4 bases remaining between them. Germline CDR1 is PRHDT and CDR2 is FYEKMQ (reference sequence). CDR3 region: CASSRAEAFF. CDR3 DNA: TGTGCCAGCAGCCGAGCTGAAGCTTTCTTT.

This chain uses TRBV28 with TRBJ1-4, with a tentative D call TRBD1 (5 bases). The CDR3 is 18 amino acids. CDR1 is MDHEN and CDR2 is SYDVKM in the germline V gene. V lost 5 bases and J lost 1, with 20 bases in between. CDR3 nucleotide sequence: TGTGCCAGCAGTCCCCCCGGCCCAGGGCGGTTAACTAATGAAAAACTGTTTTTT. The encoded protein is CASSPPGPGRLTNEKLFF. The variable domain in full, completed from reference TRBV28 and TRBJ1-4, reads DVKVTQSSRYLVKRTGEKVFLECVQDMDHENMFWYRQDPGLGLRLIYFSYDVKMKEKGDIPEGYSVSREKKERFSLILESASTNQTSMYLCASSPPGPGRLTNEKLFFGSGTQLSVL.

A note on this clone: Its ends do not fully match the called genes, so a read error is possible. The rearrangement joins TRBV7-7 to TRBJ2-5, with 11 bases lining up with TRBD2. This CDR3 is built from 18 residues. The germline V gene encodes CDR1 SSHAT and CDR2 FNYEAQ (reference sequence). The CDR3 DNA follows: TGTGCTAGCAGCCCCTTGACTAGCGGGGTGGTAGAAGGGGAGACCCAGTACTTC. Residues: CASSPLTSGVVEGETQYF.

The V and J genes are TRBV4-2 and TRBJ1-2; D not certain. CDR1 and CDR2 from the germline V gene are LGHNA and YNFKEQ. V dropped 0 bases and J dropped 4 bases, with 9 bases sitting between them. This CDR3 contains 14 residues. CDR3 loop: CASSQDSGPYGYTF. The CDR3 DNA sequence: TGTGCCAGCAGCCAAGATTCAGGTCCCTATGGCTACACCTTC.

The J gene is TRBJ1-6, the V gene TRBV27, with a tentative D call TRBD1 (5 bases). V lost 7 bases, J lost 10 bases, and 17 bases lay in between. Germline V lookup: CDR1 MNHEY, CDR2 SMNVEV (reference sequence). This CDR3 is built from 14 residues. CDR3 nucleotide sequence: TGTGCCAGCACCTCCCCGGCAGGGCCCTCACCCCTCCACTTT. This translates into CASTSPAGPSPLHF.

This clone appeared a few times. V usage is TRBV12-5 and J usage is TRBJ1-3; D is undetermined. The CDR3 loop spans 14 amino acids. Germline V gene data show CDR1 as LGHNT and CDR2 as FRNRAP. Trimming took off 6 bases at V and 4 bases at J, with 13 bases between the two ends. Here the CDR3 DNA reads TGTGCTAGTGGCGTCGGGATGGTGGGAAACACCATATATTTT. Translation gives CASGVGMVGNTIYF.

The chain uses TRBV30 and TRBJ1-1; D is uncertain. The germline V gene encodes CDR1 GTSNPN and CDR2 SVGIG (reference sequence). The ends were cut back, 0 bases at V and 4 bases at J, with 6 bases in the middle. This CDR3 comprises 12 residues. Here the CDR3 DNA reads TGTGCCTGGAGTGTCCGGGTCACTGAAGCTTTCTTT. Its translation is CAWSVRVTEAFF.

In this sample, this clone turned up once. The V and J genes are TRBV6-5 and TRBJ1-4; unclear D gene. Germline V CDR1 and CDR2: MNHEY, SVGAGI. The CDR3 contains 15 residues. The V and J ends lost 7 bases and 9 bases respectively, with 21 bases between them. The CDR3 sequence is CASTESTEGGQKLFF. CDR3 DNA sequence: TGTGCCAGCACCGAAAGTACCGAGGGAGGCCAAAAACTGTTTTTT.

V and J are TRBV4-2 and TRBJ1-1; 7 nucleotides align to TRBD1. The length of the CDR3 is 16 residues. Germline V gene sequence: CDR1 LGHNA, CDR2 YNFKEQ. The V gene end was trimmed by 2 bases and the J gene end by 0 bases; junction bases not matched to a gene: 6. The CDR3 here is CASSQTETGLNTEAFF. The CDR3 nucleotides are TGTGCCAGCAGCCAAACTGAGACAGGGCTGAACACTGAAGCTTTCTTT.

This clone was observed a few times. The genes are TRBV2 and TRBJ2-2; 7 nucleotides agree with TRBD1. Germline V gives CDR1 SNHLY, CDR2 FYNNEI. CDR3 length: 15 residues. With V trimmed by 7 bases and J by 0 bases, 5 bases remained unmatched. For the CDR3, the DNA is TGTGCCAGCAAACCCGGGACAGCGAACACCGGGGAGCTGTTTTTT. Encoded protein: CASKPGTANTGELFF.

This rearrangement joins TRBV9 to TRBJ2-5, with a tentative D call TRBD2 (5 bases). V shed 0 bases and J shed 2 bases, with 8 bases lying between them. The germline gives CDR1 SGDLS, CDR2 YYNGEE. The CDR3 consists of 14 residues. This CDR3 is CASSVGRTQETQYF. Here the CDR3 DNA reads TGTGCCAGCAGCGTAGGGCGGACTCAAGAGACCCAGTACTTC. Based on the CDR3 plus reference TRBV9 and TRBJ2-5, the full variable domain is DSGVTQTPKHLITATGQRVTLRCSPRSGDLSVYWYQQSLDQGLQFLIQYYNGEERAKGNILERFSAQQFPDLHSELNLSSLELGDSALYFCASSVGRTQETQYFGPGTRLLVL.

The V call is TRBV6-4, the J call TRBJ2-1; 8 bases agree with TRBD2. This CDR3 region has 14 residues. From germline, CDR1 is MRHNA and CDR2 SNTAGT. V dropped 6 bases and J dropped 8; count of bases not matched to a gene: 9. The DNA for the CDR3 is TGTGCCAGCAGCCCGGGACTAGAGGGGGATGAGCAGTTCTTC. Translated: CASSPGLEGDEQFF.